This is a list of T cell receptor beta chains from one sample in a study of blood T cell repertoires in COVID-19. Clones were read by immunoSEQ multiplex PCR, and TCRdb kept only the in-frame ones, dropping some. The table includes about 500,000 clones, about 88% detected once. The sequencing sample was made of peripheral blood. These receptors all come from a man aged 18 to 30 with COVID-19, enrolled during active disease. Both conserved end residues are part of each CDR3. A D gene is named only where the DNA matches it firmly. A clone size is listed for some rows: how often the clone was seen (once, few, many), or a class if it is expanded.

D,V,size,J,CDR3,DNA
TRBD2,TRBV12-3/TRBV12-4,.,TRBJ2-5,CASSPRASGSKDF,TGTGCCAGCAGTCCCCGCGCTAGCGGGAGTAAAGACTTC
.,TRBV4-1,.,TRBJ2-3,CASSQGQGIDTQYF,TGCGCCAGCAGCCAAGGGCAGGGAATAGATACGCAGTATTTT
TRBD2,TRBV5-6,.,TRBJ2-7,CASSSGLAGIYEQYF,TGTGCCAGCAGCTCGGGACTAGCGGGAATCTACGAGCAGTACTTC
.,TRBV3-1/TRBV3-2,once,TRBJ2-7,CASSQEGAGTTNSYEQYF,TGTGCCAGCAGCCAAGAGGGGGCCGGGACTACGAACTCCTACGAGCAGTACTTC
.,TRBV19,.,TRBJ2-4,CASSTPPAIQGLADQYF,TGTGCCAGTAGTACTCCGCCAGCAATACAGGGTTTAGCTGATCAGTACTTC
TRBD2,TRBV15,.,TRBJ2-1,CATSRTPLAGAYEQFF,TGTGCCACCAGCAGAACACCTTTGGCGGGAGCGTATGAGCAGTTCTTC
.,TRBV7-6,.,TRBJ2-2,CASSLRGRGMVGELFF,TGTGCCAGCAGCTTACGTGGCAGGGGAATGGTCGGGGAGCTGTTTTTT
.,TRBV25-1,.,TRBJ1-6,CASSEYGRGKSPLHF,TGTGCCAGCAGTGAATACGGACGGGGGAAATCACCCCTCCACTTT
.,TRBV24-1,.,TRBJ2-7,CATPPDRSEQYF,TGTGCCACCCCCCCAGACAGAAGCGAGCAGTACTTC
TRBD2,TRBV19,.,TRBJ2-3,CASRLSTSGTRDTQYF,TGTGCCAGTAGGCTCTCCACTAGCGGGACCAGAGATACGCAGTATTTT
.,TRBV6-7,.,TRBJ1-2,CASRTDTF,TGTGCCAGCAGAACGGACACCTTC
.,TRBV19,many,TRBJ1-2,CASSMAGDGYTF,TGTGCCAGTAGTATGGCAGGGGACGGCTACACCTTC
.,TRBV30,.,TRBJ1-2,CASFRGSFYGYTF,TGTGCCTCCTTCAGGGGCAGCTTCTATGGCTACACCTTC
.,TRBV3-1/TRBV3-2,.,TRBJ2-1,CASSEGSGGSNEQFF,TGTGCCAGCAGCGAGGGTAGCGGAGGCAGCAATGAGCAGTTCTTC
.,TRBV5-1,.,TRBJ2-1,CASRREVGYEQFF,TGCGCCAGCAGGCGGGAAGTGGGATATGAGCAGTTCTTC
TRBD1,TRBV7-9,once,TRBJ2-5,CASSSGTGEETQYF,TGTGCCAGCAGCTCCGGGACAGGGGAAGAGACCCAGTACTTC
.,TRBV19,.,TRBJ2-5,CASSRRGPQETQYF,TGTGCCAGTAGTAGGAGGGGCCCCCAAGAGACCCAGTACTTC
TRBD1,TRBV7-9,.,TRBJ1-5,CASSYGTGGQPQHF,TGTGCCAGCAGCTACGGGACAGGGGGCCAGCCCCAGCATTTT
TRBD2,TRBV7-3,.,TRBJ2-1,CASSSSTSGIDEQFF,TGTGCCAGCAGCTCCTCGACTAGCGGGATCGATGAGCAGTTCTTC
.,TRBV5-1,.,TRBJ2-2,CASSLEPQALNTGELFF,TGCGCCAGCAGCTTGGAACCGCAGGCTCTGAACACCGGGGAGCTGTTTTTT
TRBD2,TRBV6-5,.,TRBJ2-3,CASSTSGRVGDTQYF,TGTGCCAGCAGTACTAGCGGACGGGTCGGGGATACGCAGTATTTT
.,TRBV12-5,.,TRBJ1-2,CASGPPARVYGYTF,TGTGCTAGTGGCCCCCCGGCCCGGGTTTATGGCTACACCTTC